This passage covers 15 T cell receptor beta chains from one sample sequenced in a study of CXCR3-negative and CXCR3-positive naive CD8 T cells. Preparation of TRB cDNA libraries relied on 5' RACE carrying UMI labels. TCRdb re-called the 5' RACE reads and shows each CDR3 protein once, DNA omitted. The sample table sets out approximately 100,000 distinct CDR3 sequences. Sequencing was carried out using naive CXCR3- CD8+ T cells from blood. As to subset: CD45RO-CCR7+CD27+CD95- naive CD8+ T cells lacking CXCR3 (TNR3-). The receptors here all came from a human donor in good health. Some clones in this sample may be carry-over from other donors' samples.

This chain uses TRBV5-4 with TRBJ2-1. This CDR3 spans 14 amino acids. Germline V lookup: CDR1 SGHNT, CDR2 YYREEE (reference sequence). CDR3 amino acids: CASSLPDYKDEQFF.

The chain couples TRBV29-1 to TRBJ2-5; the TCRdb D gene call, TRBD1, has no DNA to confirm it. Germline V gene lookup returns CDR1 SQVTM and CDR2 ANQGSEA. The CDR3 has 16 amino acids. The CDR3 here is CSVAPGAYEGAKTQYF.

This chain uses TRBV29-1 with TRBJ2-1; TCRdb picks TRBD1, but there is no DNA to check that call. The germline V gene has CDR1 SQVTM and CDR2 ANQGSEA. This CDR3 contains 16 residues. CDR3 region: CSVVPPLGGRINEQFF.

The rearrangement joins TRBV6-5 to TRBJ1-2; TCRdb gives TRBD1 as the D gene, but with no DNA this cannot be confirmed. This CDR3 comprises 16 residues. Germline values: CDR1 MNHEY, CDR2 SVGAGI. CDR3 region: CASSFGPDLSGDGYTF.

The chain links TRBV4-1 to TRBJ2-3; TCRdb's assignment of TRBD1 cannot be checked, as there is no DNA. Germline loops: CDR1 MGHRA, CDR2 YSYEKL. The CDR3 is 13 residues long. Here the CDR3 reads CASSRTVPDTQYF.

The chain recombines TRBV7-9 with TRBJ2-7; the D gene TCRdb calls, TRBD1, cannot be checked with no DNA. Germline V CDR1 and CDR2: SEHNR, FQNEAQ (reference sequence). The CDR3 covers 14 residues. The CDR3 loop reads CASSWTGSSYEQYF. The full variable domain, rest sourced from reference TRBV7-9 and TRBJ2-7, is DTGVSQNPRHKITKRGQNVTFRCDPISEHNRLYWYRQTLGQGPEFLTYFQNEAQLEKSRLLSDRFSAERPKGSFSTLEIQRTEQGDSAMYLCASSWTGSSYEQYFGPGTRLTVT.

The gene calls are TRBV7-2 and TRBJ1-1; as DNA is missing, the TRBD1 call by TCRdb cannot be tested. The length of the CDR3 is 15 residues. Looked up from germline, CDR1 is SGHTA and CDR2 is FQGNSA. The CDR3 spells CASSSEDIDNAEAFF.

The gene calls are TRBV2 and TRBJ2-5; as DNA is missing, the TRBD2 call by TCRdb cannot be tested. Germline V gene sequence: CDR1 SNHLY, CDR2 FYNNEI. CDR3 length equals 17 residues. CDR3 protein: CASSEALGLSYQETQYF.

The chain links TRBV5-1 to TRBJ2-7; checking the TCRdb D call of TRBD1 is not possible without DNA. The CDR3 length is 15 residues. Germline values: CDR1 SGHRS, CDR2 YFSETQ. The CDR3 here is CASSLETGGIDEQYF.

The rearrangement uses TRBV27 and TRBJ2-3; TCRdb's D call, TRBD1, is unchecked because there is no DNA. The length of the CDR3 is 14 residues. Germline V CDR1 and CDR2: MNHEY, SMNVEV (reference sequence). The chain's CDR3 is CASSPGAGTDTQYF.

This rearrangement joins TRBV5-1 to TRBJ2-1. This CDR3 has 16 residues. The V gene's germline CDR1 is SGHRS and CDR2 YFSETQ. The CDR3 reads CASSPYGESSYNEQFF.

The rearrangement uses TRBV5-1 and TRBJ1-1; TCRdb gives TRBD1 as the D gene, but with no DNA this cannot be confirmed. This CDR3 contains 15 residues. Germline values: CDR1 SGHRS, CDR2 YFSETQ. CDR3 protein: CASSPGDRGDTEAFF.

This sequence joins TRBV13 and TRBJ2-1; lacking DNA, the TRBD1 call made by TCRdb goes unchecked. CDR3 size: 15 residues. Looked up from germline, CDR1 is PRHDT and CDR2 is FYEKMQ (reference sequence). The CDR3 here is CASSLLGGQGYEQFF.

The chain recombines TRBV9 with TRBJ2-1; TCRdb lists TRBD2, though no DNA is available to test this call. The germline V gene encodes CDR1 SGDLS and CDR2 YYNGEE. This CDR3 is built from 21 residues. The CDR3 here is CASSAHQGMTRGGPGLSEQFF.

V gene TRBV29-1 combines with J gene TRBJ2-2; the D call of TRBD2 rests on TCRdb alone, since no DNA is present to check it. The length of the CDR3 is 16 residues. The germline V gene encodes CDR1 SQVTM and CDR2 ANQGSEA. CDR3: CSVEDITGGPSGELFF.